A single sample gave rise to the 21 T cell receptor beta chains below, sequenced in a study of cytomegalovirus exposure and HLA in healthy donors. 13 Jbeta primers and 60 Vbeta primers were used for the PCR. The assay was immunoSEQ multiplex PCR, and TCRdb's table has in-frame clones only and misses some. The sample has 110,000 to 150,000 clones, about four fifths seen once. Sequenced: PBMCs. These receptors were taken from a woman aged 40 to 50 in good health and CMV-seropositive.

The chain carries TRBV19 and TRBJ1-5; 8 bases match TRBD1. The CDR3 is made up of 15 amino acids. Germline V CDR1 and CDR2: LNHDA, SQIVND (reference sequence). After removal of 1 base from V and 5 bases from J, the junction contained 4 bases not matched to a gene. The CDR3 DNA follows: TGTGCCAGTAGTATAGTATACAGGGGGGATCAGCCCCAGCATTTT. This gives the protein CASSIVYRGDQPQHF. Combining the CDR3 with reference TRBV19 and TRBJ1-5 gives the whole variable domain DGGITQSPKYLFRKEGQNVTLSCEQNLNHDAMYWYRQDPGQGLRLIYYSQIVNDFQKGDIAEGYSVSREKKESFPLTVTSAQKNPTAFYLCASSIVYRGDQPQHFGDGTRLSIL.

This clone was found once. The gene calls are TRBV28 and TRBJ2-1; 10 bases are a match to TRBD1. Losses at the gene ends were 6 bases for V and 7 bases for J; bases not matched to a gene: 9. Per the germline V gene, CDR1 is MDHEN and CDR2 is SYDVKM. The CDR3 runs to 15 residues. The CDR3 region has the DNA TGTGCCAGCAGGACAGGACAGGGGGTGCGGAATGAGCAGTTCTTC. Encoded protein: CASRTGQGVRNEQFF. Variable domain in full (rest from reference TRBV28 and TRBJ2-1): DVKVTQSSRYLVKRTGEKVFLECVQDMDHENMFWYRQDPGLGLRLIYFSYDVKMKEKGDIPEGYSVSREKKERFSLILESASTNQTSMYLCASRTGQGVRNEQFFGPGTRLTVL.

This chain links TRBV5-1 with TRBJ2-5, with D tentatively TRBD1 (5 bases). The V gene lost 2 bases and the J gene lost 2 bases, with 10 bases spanning the gap. Germline V gene data show CDR1 as SGHRS and CDR2 as YFSETQ. This CDR3 is 14 amino acids long. The CDR3 DNA reads as TGCGCCAGCAGCTTCAACAGGCAGCAAGAGACCCAGTACTTC. It translates to CASSFNRQQETQYF.

J is TRBJ1-4 and V is TRBV4-3; D is possibly TRBD1 (6 bases). There are 15 residues in the CDR3. Trimming removed 0 bases from V and 6 bases from J, with 11 bases in between. CDR1 is LGHNA, CDR2 YSLEER, per germline. The DNA for the CDR3 is TGCGCCAGCAGCCAAGAAAAACAGGGATATGAAAAACTGTTTTTT. Protein sequence: CASSQEKQGYEKLFF.

This clone was detected once. The CDR3, as DNA: TGTGCCAGCTCTCAAGGGGGCTCTGGGGCCAACGTCCTGACTTTC. Translation gives CASSQGGSGANVLTF. This chain connects TRBV18 to TRBJ2-6; D perhaps matches TRBD1 (6 bases). The CDR3 runs to 15 residues. Trimming pared 6 bases from V and 0 bases from J, leaving 9 bases between. The germline CDR1 and CDR2 sequences are KGHSH and LQKENI.

This rearrangement joins TRBV11-3 to TRBJ2-6, with TRBD2 matching 7 bases. The CDR3 contains 16 residues. Per the germline V gene, CDR1 is SGHNT and CDR2 is YENEEA. V was clipped by 5 bases and J by 4 bases; unmatched bases: 8. CDR3 coding DNA: TGTGCCAGCAGCCCCCGGGAGGCGCTCGGGGCCAACGTCCTGACTTTC. This gives the protein CASSPREALGANVLTF.

In its sample, this clone was seen once. The chain uses TRBV2 and TRBJ2-6; maybe TRBD1 (7 bases). Deletions cut 5 bases from V and 0 bases from J, with 14 bases between. Germline V gene lookup returns CDR1 SNHLY and CDR2 FYNNEI. The CDR3 contains 17 residues. DNA for the CDR3: TGTGCCAGCAGTCGGCCAGGGGGGAGCTCTGGGGCCAACGTCCTGACTTTC. Its translation: CASSRPGGSSGANVLTF.

This rearrangement joins TRBV4-3 to TRBJ2-7, with 7 bases fitting TRBD1. CDR1 is LGHNA, CDR2 YSLEER, per germline. The CDR3 contains 16 residues. V gave up 4 bases and J gave up 0 bases; unmatched junction bases: 9. CDR3 region: CASSLSWDSGSYEQYF. DNA for the CDR3: TGCGCCAGCAGCCTATCTTGGGACAGCGGCTCCTACGAGCAGTACTTC.

The rearrangement uses TRBV7-2 and TRBJ2-1, with TRBD1 matching over 10 bases. Per germline, CDR1 SGHTA and CDR2 FQGNSA. CDR3 size: 16 residues. With V trimmed by 2 bases and J by 8 bases, 9 bases remained unmatched. CDR3 region: CASSLRVGQGGDEQFF. The DNA for the CDR3 is TGTGCCAGCAGCTTAAGGGTCGGACAGGGGGGAGATGAGCAGTTCTTC. The full variable domain, in which reference TRBV7-2 and TRBJ2-1 provide the parts outside the CDR3, is GAGVSQSPSNKVTEKGKDVELRCDPISGHTALYWYRQSLGQGLEFLIYFQGNSAPDKSGLPSDRFSAERTGGSVSTLTIQRTQQEDSAVYLCASSLRVGQGGDEQFFGPGTRLTVL.

J is TRBJ1-2 and V is TRBV12-5; perhaps TRBD1 as D (6 bases). CDR1 is LGHNT, CDR2 FRNRAP, per germline. Trimming cost V 5 bases and J 6 bases, with 19 bases left between them. This CDR3 contains 15 residues. The CDR3 spells CASGPSLGARNGYTF. CDR3 in DNA: TGTGCTAGTGGTCCATCCTTGGGGGCGCGAAATGGCTACACCTTC. The entire variable domain, with the rest obtained from reference TRBV12-5 and TRBJ1-2, is as follows: DARVTQTPRHKVTEMGQEVTMRCQPILGHNTVFWYRQTMMQGLELLAYFRNRAPLDDSGMPKDRFSAEMPDATLATLKIQPSEPRDSAVYFCASGPSLGARNGYTFGSGTRLTVV.

The J gene is TRBJ1-2, the V gene TRBV5-5; a possible D gene is TRBD1 (6 bases). The CDR3 is 15 residues long. Germline-derived CDR1 and CDR2 are SGHKS and YYEKEE (reference sequence). V lost 4 bases and J lost 2, with 15 bases in between. The CDR3 is CASSPYNGQNYGYTF. CDR3 DNA sequence: TGTGCCAGCAGCCCCTACAATGGACAGAACTATGGCTACACCTTC. Variable domain in full (rest from reference TRBV5-5 and TRBJ1-2): DAGVTQSPTHLIKTRGQQVTLRCSPISGHKSVSWYQQVLGQGPQFIFQYYEKEERGRGNFPDRFSARQFPNYSSELNVNALLLGDSALYLCASSPYNGQNYGYTFGSGTRLTVV.

The V gene is TRBV11-2, the J gene TRBJ2-3; 8 bases are shared with TRBD2. V dropped 4 bases and J dropped 2; count of bases not matched to a gene: 14. CDR3 length equals 18 residues. CDR1 and CDR2 (germline): SGHAT, FQNNGV. This CDR3 reads CASSSRLSSGEFTDTQYF. CDR3 in DNA: TGTGCCAGCAGCTCGAGGTTGAGTAGCGGGGAATTCACAGATACGCAGTATTTT.

In DNA form, the CDR3 reads TGTGCCACCAGCAGGGAGCAGGGTGAAAAACTGTTTTTT. Its protein product is CATSREQGEKLFF. The chain recombines TRBV15 with TRBJ1-4; D is perhaps TRBD1 (5 bases). V was trimmed by 3 bases and J by 7 bases, leaving 9 bases between them. Germline values: CDR1 LNHNV, CDR2 YYDKDF (reference sequence). The CDR3 length is 13 residues.

In the case of this clone: Other nucleotide sequences from this sample produce the same CDR3. The chain joins TRBV2 to TRBJ1-2; 8 bases are shared with TRBD1. CDR3 size: 13 residues. The V gene end was trimmed by 4 bases and the J gene end by 2 bases; junction bases not matched to a gene: 0. Germline lookup yields CDR1 SNHLY and CDR2 FYNNEI. The CDR3: CASSGDRNYGYTF. In nucleotides, the CDR3 is TGTGCCAGCAGTGGGGACAGGAACTATGGCTACACCTTC.

A single count supports this clone. V and J are TRBV5-4 and TRBJ2-1, with 9 bases matching TRBD1. The germline V gene encodes CDR1 SGHNT and CDR2 YYREEE (reference sequence). V shed 0 bases and J 5 bases; nucleotides not matched to a gene: 9. The CDR3 has 17 residues. CDR3 amino acids: CASSLDPAGTGHNEQFF. In DNA form, the CDR3 reads TGTGCCAGCAGCTTGGACCCCGCGGGGACAGGGCACAATGAGCAGTTCTTC.

V usage is TRBV6-5 and J usage is TRBJ2-7; 8 nucleotides line up with TRBD1. This CDR3 region has 15 residues. J gave up 5 bases and V 0 bases, and 6 bases lay outside the gene matches. The germline gives CDR1 MNHEY, CDR2 SVGAGI. CDR3 residues: CASSYSGQGTHEQYF. The CDR3 coding sequence is TGTGCCAGCAGTTACTCTGGACAGGGTACTCACGAGCAGTACTTC.

This clone came up a few times. The rearrangement links TRBV19 to TRBJ1-2; a weak D match, TRBD1 (6 bases). V was pared by 8 bases and J by 4 bases, with 8 bases between. CDR3 size: 11 residues. CDR1 is LNHDA, CDR2 SQIVND, per germline (reference sequence). This CDR3 is CASEQGYGYTF. The CDR3, as DNA: TGTGCCAGTGAACAGGGCTATGGCTACACCTTC.

With respect to this clone: Other nucleotide sequences from this sample produce the same CDR3. The chain combines TRBV5-1 with TRBJ1-1; 8 positions agree with TRBD1. CDR3 length: 16 residues. Trimming took 0 bases from V and 0 from J; bases not matched to a gene: 4. From germline, CDR1 is SGHRS and CDR2 YFSETQ. The CDR3 DNA reads TGCGCCAGCAGCTTGGCCGGGACAGGCATGAACACTGAAGCTTTCTTT. Translation: CASSLAGTGMNTEAFF.

This clone was counted between two and nine times. The chain recombines TRBV2 with TRBJ2-7; the D gene is possibly TRBD2 (6 bases). Germline CDR1 is SNHLY and CDR2 is FYNNEI. V dropped 8 bases and J dropped 3 bases, with 14 bases sitting between them. CDR3 size: 13 residues. The CDR3 DNA reads TGTGCCAGCGCCCGGGACTTGGTCTACGAGCAGTACTTC. Its protein is CASARDLVYEQYF.

The genes are TRBV2 and TRBJ1-1; the D gene is possibly TRBD1 (5 bases). Between the trimmed V and J ends, which lost 5 bases and 8 bases, there was a span of 21 bases. Germline-derived CDR1 and CDR2 are SNHLY and FYNNEI. This CDR3 is built from 15 residues. The DNA for the CDR3 is TGTGCCAGCAGTTTTTCGGGACTATTATACCCGGAAGCTTTCTTT. Amino acid sequence: CASSFSGLLYPEAFF.

This clone was counted a few times. The chain couples TRBV7-9 to TRBJ2-5, with D perhaps TRBD2 (5 bases). Germline CDR1 and CDR2: SEHNR and FQNEAQ (reference sequence). Trimming took 0 bases from V and 7 from J, leaving 12 bases between them. This CDR3 is built from 14 residues. Here the CDR3 reads CASSLASASRTQYF. CDR3 in DNA: TGTGCCAGCAGCTTAGCGTCGGCTAGCCGGACCCAGTACTTC.